This T cell receptor (beta chain) was recorded in a study of blood T cell repertoires in COVID-19. This CDR3 has 15 residues. In germline, CDR1 is MNHEY, CDR2 SMNVEV (reference sequence). V lost 0 bases to trimming and J lost 7 bases, with 14 bases between them. Original processing notes: For nucleated cells, counts were estimated from reference gene primer amplification. Data came from immunoSEQ multiplex PCR; TCRdb stores just in-frame clones and leaves some out. The V and J calls and clone size come from that table; D and trimming were worked out from the DNA. The table records 100,000 to 150,000 clones, more than 70% of them present only once.

Sequenced sample: peripheral blood. This sequence originates from a woman aged 25 to 39 who had recovered from COVID-19. The chain links TRBV27 to TRBJ2-3; no definite D call. The DNA for the CDR3 is TGTGCCAGCAGTTTATCGACCGGCCCGGGTAATACGCAGTATTTT. Its protein is CASSLSTGPGNTQYF.